The 8 T cell receptor beta chains reported below all come from one sample, sequenced in a study of shared clonotypes between healthy human individuals. Here immunoSEQ multiplex PCR was the method, and the copy in TCRdb shows in-frame clones only, minus some. The repertoire holds over 400,000 clones, 70% to 80% seen once, with around 12% in the top ten. Material for sequencing was PBMCs. These receptors all stem from a middle-aged woman in good health. Some clones in this sample may be carry-over from other donors' samples.

The chain is built from TRBV10-3 and TRBJ2-5, with D perhaps TRBD2 (7 bases). The germline V gene has CDR1 ENHRY and CDR2 SYGVKD. This CDR3 has 13 amino acids. V lost 3 bases, J lost 5 bases, and 10 bases lay in between. The CDR3 bases are TGTGCCATCAGTGAAGGGGGGGATGAGACCCAGTACTTC. Translated: CAISEGGDETQYF.

This chain uses TRBV11-3 with TRBJ2-2; D is possibly TRBD1 or TRBD2 (5 bases each). Germline assignment: CDR1 SGHNT and CDR2 YENEEA. Trimming removed 4 bases at V and 7 bases at J, with 13 bases between. The CDR3 contains 14 residues. For the CDR3, the DNA is TGTGCCAGCAGCTACGGGACGCTAGGCGGGGAGCTGTTTTTT. Translating it yields CASSYGTLGGELFF.

The V call is TRBV2, the J call TRBJ2-7; D is perhaps TRBD2 (6 bases). This CDR3 comprises 16 residues. The ends were cut back, 0 bases at V and 0 bases at J, with 12 bases in the middle. Germline assignment: CDR1 SNHLY and CDR2 FYNNEI. Here the CDR3 reads CASSEALLAFSYEQYF. DNA for the CDR3: TGTGCCAGCAGTGAAGCGCTTCTAGCGTTCTCCTACGAGCAGTACTTC.

This rearrangement joins TRBV9 to TRBJ2-7; D remains ambiguous. V was cut by 0 bases and J by 2 bases, with 9 bases left in between. The CDR3 extends over 14 amino acids. Looked up from germline, CDR1 is SGDLS and CDR2 is YYNGEE. CDR3 sequence (DNA): TGTGCCAGCAGCGTAGGGGAAGGTGCCTACGAGCAGTACTTC. It encodes CASSVGEGAYEQYF.

The chain employs TRBV10-3 and TRBJ1-6; D not resolved. In germline, CDR1 is ENHRY, CDR2 SYGVKD. This CDR3 is 12 amino acids long. Trimming removed 3 bases from V and 7 bases from J, with 4 bases in between. The CDR3 region has the DNA TGTGCCATCAGTGATAGCAATTCACCCCTCCACTTT. As protein: CAISDSNSPLHF.

Written as DNA, the CDR3 is TGCAGCGTTGATGGGGCTAGCGGGAGTTCTGATGAGCAGTTCTTC. This encodes CSVDGASGSSDEQFF. The gene calls are TRBV29-1 and TRBJ2-1; TRBD2 matches at 10 bases. With V trimmed by 3 bases and J by 8 bases, 10 bases remained unmatched. The CDR3 totals 15 residues. Germline values: CDR1 SQVTM, CDR2 ANQGSEA.

This clone was counted a few times. The chain has TRBV28 and TRBJ1-5; TRBD1 is a possible D gene (6 bases). V lost 4 bases and J lost 5, with 15 bases in between. The length of the CDR3 is 15 residues. Germline loops: CDR1 MDHEN, CDR2 SYDVKM. In nucleotides, the CDR3 is TGTGCCAGCAGTTCCAAAGACAGGTTCGATCAGCCCCAGCATTTT. Translation gives CASSSKDRFDQPQHF.

The gene calls are TRBV28 and TRBJ2-1, with 7 nucleotides matching TRBD2. The germline V gene has CDR1 MDHEN and CDR2 SYDVKM. J was trimmed by 7 bases and V by 6 bases; bases with no gene match: 15. CDR3 length: 16 residues. CDR3 loop: CASRAGREGRWNEQFF. Written as DNA, the CDR3 is TGTGCCAGCAGGGCGGGGAGGGAGGGTAGGTGGAATGAGCAGTTCTTC.